The 25 T cell receptor beta chains below were found in one sample sequenced in a study of cytomegalovirus exposure and HLA in healthy donors. TCRdb's copy holds only in-frame clones and misses some; the assay was immunoSEQ multiplex PCR. This sample yields 50,000 or so clones, of which approximately 90% are seen a single time; roughly 8.4% belongs to the top ten. The sequencing input was PBMCs. The source of these receptors is a woman between 18 and 29 years old in good health and CMV-seropositive.

This clone was seen once. V and J are TRBV7-9 and TRBJ2-1; a possible D gene is TRBD1 (5 bases). The germline CDR1 and CDR2 sequences are SEHNR and FQNEAQ (reference sequence). This CDR3 is 13 amino acids long. Trimming cost V 7 bases and J 3 bases, with 10 bases left between them. Written as DNA, the CDR3 is TGTGCCAGCAACACAAGGGGCTACAATGAGCAGTTCTTC. This gives the protein CASNTRGYNEQFF.

In its sample, this clone was seen once. CDR3 in amino acids: CASSSTGDRSNQPQHF. CDR3 coding DNA: TGTGCCAGCAGTTCAACAGGGGATCGAAGCAATCAGCCCCAGCATTTT. The V gene is TRBV27, the J gene TRBJ1-5; 7 bases line up with TRBD1. Germline assignment: CDR1 MNHEY and CDR2 SMNVEV (reference sequence). This CDR3 is built from 16 residues. V was clipped by 4 bases and J by 1 base; unmatched bases: 7.

The gene calls are TRBV7-9 and TRBJ2-3, with 9 bases that match TRBD1. The trim removed 4 bases at V and 4 bases at J, leaving 6 bases unmatched. CDR1 and CDR2 (germline): SEHNR, FQNEAQ (reference sequence). The CDR3 runs to 15 residues. The CDR3 reads CASSWGQGFSDTQYF. The CDR3 DNA reads TGTGCCAGCAGCTGGGGACAGGGTTTTTCAGATACGCAGTATTTT.

This chain joins TRBV28 and TRBJ2-3, with 9 nucleotides matching TRBD1. Germline V gene lookup returns CDR1 MDHEN and CDR2 SYDVKM. The junction had 4 bases not matched to a gene; V was cut back by 3 bases and J by 0 bases. The CDR3 covers 16 residues. Written as DNA, the CDR3 is TGTGCCAGCAGTTTCTCACAGGGGGCTAGCACAGATACGCAGTATTTT. It is translated as CASSFSQGASTDTQYF.

The chain carries TRBV5-1 and TRBJ1-2; tentative D call: TRBD1 (6 bases). The CDR3 has 18 residues. V lost 4 bases and J lost 4, with 26 bases in between. Germline CDR1 and CDR2: SGHRS and YFSETQ. CDR3 amino acids: CASSGGGQLGGSSYGYTF. The DNA for the CDR3 is TGCGCCAGCAGCGGAGGCGGACAGCTAGGTGGGTCTAGCTATGGCTACACCTTC.

The rearrangement links TRBV10-3 to TRBJ2-2, with 9 bases fitting TRBD1. Germline CDR1 is ENHRY and CDR2 is SYGVKD. After removal of 6 bases from V and 6 bases from J, the junction contained 5 bases not matched to a gene. CDR3 length: 14 amino acids. CDR3: CAIRPGQGPGELFF. CDR3 DNA: TGTGCCATCAGGCCGGGACAGGGCCCCGGGGAGCTGTTTTTT.

There are a few counts of this clone. The V gene is TRBV2, the J gene TRBJ1-1; weak D call: TRBD1 (5 bases). V was pared by 6 bases and J by 1 base, with 15 bases between. The CDR3 spans 15 residues. From germline, CDR1 is SNHLY and CDR2 FYNNEI. The CDR3 DNA is TGTGCCAGCAGCCCTACGGCAGGGTCGAACACTGAAGCTTTCTTT. This gives the protein CASSPTAGSNTEAFF.

V usage is TRBV27 and J usage is TRBJ1-6; a weak D match, TRBD1 (5 bases). Germline CDR1 reads MNHEY; CDR2 reads SMNVEV (reference sequence). V shed 5 bases and J shed 9 bases, with 8 bases lying between them. The CDR3 has 12 residues. In DNA, the CDR3 is TGTGCCAGCAGTGGAGGGGTTTCACCCCTCCACTTT. Translated: CASSGGVSPLHF.

The gene calls are TRBV7-9 and TRBJ1-1; D may be TRBD1 (5 bases). CDR1 and CDR2 (germline): SEHNR, FQNEAQ (reference sequence). The CDR3 runs 13 residues. Deletions cut 4 bases from V and 6 bases from J, with 12 bases between. CDR3 protein: CASSSSRVAEAFF. CDR3 in DNA: TGTGCCAGCAGCTCTTCCAGGGTTGCTGAAGCTTTCTTT.

The rearrangement uses TRBV27 and TRBJ2-3; possible D gene TRBD1, 5 bases. Germline assignment: CDR1 MNHEY and CDR2 SMNVEV (reference sequence). Trimming left V 3 bases short and J 1 base short, with 8 bases between. The length of the CDR3 is 14 residues. The CDR3: CASSLGPGTDTQYF. The CDR3 nucleotides read TGTGCCAGCAGTTTGGGGCCTGGCACAGATACGCAGTATTTT.

The V call is TRBV10-1, the J call TRBJ2-3; TRBD2 aligns across 7 bases. This CDR3 is 16 amino acids long. J lost 0 bases, V lost 0 bases, and 3 bases had no gene match. CDR1 is WNHNN, CDR2 SYGVQD, per germline (reference sequence). The CDR3 sequence is CASSESRRGSTDTQYF. As DNA, the CDR3 is TGCGCCAGCAGTGAGTCGAGGCGGGGGAGCACAGATACGCAGTATTTT.

This chain connects TRBV28 to TRBJ2-1; TRBD2 matches 10 bases. The CDR3 is 16 amino acids. With 6 bases clipped from V and 9 bases from J, the junction kept 14 bases outside the gene matches. CDR1 and CDR2 from the germline V gene are MDHEN and SYDVKM. The CDR3: CASRLSLGTSEAEQFF. CDR3 nucleotides: TGTGCCAGCAGACTCTCCCTCGGGACTAGCGAGGCTGAGCAGTTCTTC.

This rearrangement joins TRBV18 to TRBJ1-1; 10 nucleotides line up with TRBD1. V lost 3 bases, J lost 6 bases, and 4 bases stayed unmatched. CDR3 size: 14 residues. Per the germline V gene, CDR1 is KGHSH and CDR2 is LQKENI. The CDR3 is CASSPTGGSAEAFF. CDR3 DNA: TGTGCCAGCTCACCGACAGGGGGCAGCGCTGAAGCTTTCTTT.

The chain employs TRBV6-5 and TRBJ1-5; 9 nucleotides agree with TRBD1. The germline CDR1 and CDR2 sequences are MNHEY and SVGAGI. The CDR3 is 16 amino acids. V shed 0 bases, J shed 7 bases, and the junction held 7 bases outside the gene matches. In DNA, the CDR3 is TGTGCCAGCAGTTACTCGAAACAGGGGGCAAGGCAGCCCCAGCATTTT. Its protein product is CASSYSKQGARQPQHF.

The chain uses TRBV10-1 and TRBJ2-7, with a tentative D call TRBD1 (6 bases). This CDR3 has 12 amino acids. Deletions cut 9 bases from V and 6 bases from J, with 15 bases between. Looked up from germline, CDR1 is WNHNN and CDR2 is SYGVQD (reference sequence). This chain's CDR3 is CASHIQGSEQYF. The CDR3 coding sequence is TGCGCCAGTCACATACAGGGTAGCGAGCAGTACTTC.

This chain uses TRBV5-6 with TRBJ1-1, with D unclear. V shed 0 bases and J shed 6 bases, with 6 bases lying between them. In germline, CDR1 is SGHDT, CDR2 YYEEEE. The CDR3 contains 12 residues. The CDR3: CASSLVRAEAFF. The DNA for the CDR3 is TGTGCCAGCAGCTTGGTCCGGGCTGAAGCTTTCTTT.

V gene TRBV28 combines with J gene TRBJ1-4; 8 bases agree with TRBD1. Germline trimming cut 6 bases from V and 8 bases from J; bases unmatched to any gene: 8. Germline CDR1 is MDHEN and CDR2 is SYDVKM. This CDR3 comprises 14 residues. The CDR3 DNA reads TGTGCCAGCAGCCAACGGACAGGGTGGGAAAAACTGTTTTTT. Its translation is CASSQRTGWEKLFF.

The chain has TRBV28 and TRBJ2-7; 7 bases match TRBD1. Germline CDR1 is MDHEN and CDR2 is SYDVKM. This CDR3 contains 12 residues. V trimming: 6 bases; J trimming: 6 bases; junction bases outside the gene matches: 5. The CDR3 DNA follows: TGTGCCAGCAGCGAACGACAGGGCGAGCAGTACTTC. This gives the protein CASSERQGEQYF.

The rearrangement links TRBV7-3 to TRBJ2-1, with TRBD2 identical over 9 bases. Unmatched junction bases numbered 4, after V lost 0 bases and J lost 7 bases. The CDR3 is 15 residues long. CDR1 is SGHTA and CDR2 is FQGTGA in the germline V gene. The CDR3 nucleotides read TGTGCCAGCAGCTTAACAAGCGGGGGGTTAAATGAGCAGTTCTTC. Its protein product is CASSLTSGGLNEQFF.

The V gene is TRBV7-2, the J gene TRBJ2-1; 10 bases align to TRBD2. The CDR3 is 15 amino acids. V shed 1 base, J shed 10 bases, and the junction held 7 bases outside the gene matches. CDR1 and CDR2 from the germline V gene are SGHTA and FQGNSA. The CDR3 bases are TGTGCCAGCAGCTTAGGTCTAGCGGGGGTACGGGAGCAGTTCTTC. Its protein is CASSLGLAGVREQFF.

The rearrangement uses TRBV5-1 and TRBJ2-7, with D maybe TRBD2 (6 bases). CDR1 and CDR2 (germline): SGHRS, YFSETQ. The V end was cut by 4 bases, the J end by 3 bases, with 11 bases between. This CDR3 contains 13 residues. DNA for the CDR3: TGCGCCAGCAGCATCGGGACTGACTACGAGCAGTACTTC. Amino acids: CASSIGTDYEQYF.

The gene calls are TRBV5-1 and TRBJ2-7; 9 bases line up with TRBD1. The trim removed 0 bases at V and 3 bases at J, leaving 10 bases unmatched. The length of the CDR3 is 17 residues. Germline CDR1 is SGHRS and CDR2 is YFSETQ. CDR3 bases: TGCGCCAGCAGCTTGGGGGGCTCCGGGACAGGGTACTACGAGCAGTACTTC. It yields the protein CASSLGGSGTGYYEQYF.

The V gene is TRBV19, the J gene TRBJ1-2, with 7 bases that match TRBD1. The V gene's germline CDR1 is LNHDA and CDR2 SQIVND (reference sequence). The CDR3 sequence is 15 residues long. The trim removed 5 bases at V and 4 bases at J, leaving 10 bases unmatched. The CDR3 region is CASSLRFGDSYGYTF. The DNA of the CDR3 is TGTGCCAGTAGTCTCCGATTCGGGGACAGCTATGGCTACACCTTC.

V gene TRBV9 combines with J gene TRBJ2-2; D may be TRBD2 (5 bases). The CDR3 runs 13 residues. V dropped 6 bases and J dropped 11 bases, with 17 bases sitting between them. The germline V gene has CDR1 SGDLS and CDR2 YYNGEE. This CDR3 is CASNSGSQNELFF. Here the CDR3 DNA reads TGTGCCAGCAACTCGGGATCCCAAAATGAGCTGTTTTTT.

This chain links TRBV6-6 with TRBJ2-7; tentatively, D is TRBD1 (5 bases). The CDR3 totals 14 residues. Germline CDR1 reads MNHNY; CDR2 reads SVGAGI (reference sequence). With 2 bases removed from V and 0 bases from J, the gap between germline ends came to 8 bases. The CDR3 DNA reads as TGTGCCAGCAGTTACGACAGCCTCTCCTACGAGCAGTACTTC. It is translated as CASSYDSLSYEQYF.